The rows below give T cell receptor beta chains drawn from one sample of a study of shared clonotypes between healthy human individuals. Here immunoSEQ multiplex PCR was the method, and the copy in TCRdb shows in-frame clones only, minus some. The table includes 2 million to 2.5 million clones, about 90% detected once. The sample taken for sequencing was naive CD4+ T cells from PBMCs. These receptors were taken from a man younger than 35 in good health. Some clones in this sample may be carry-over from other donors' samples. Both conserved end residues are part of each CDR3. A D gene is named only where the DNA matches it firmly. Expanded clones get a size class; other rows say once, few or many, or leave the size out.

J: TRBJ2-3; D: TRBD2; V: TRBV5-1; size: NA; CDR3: CASTRSSGSSDTQYF; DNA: TGCGCCAGCACCCGAAGTAGCGGGAGCTCAGATACGCAGTATTTT
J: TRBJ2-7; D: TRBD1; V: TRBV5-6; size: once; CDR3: CASSSGQGWGQYF; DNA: TGTGCCAGCAGCTCCGGACAGGGGTGGGGGCAGTACTTC
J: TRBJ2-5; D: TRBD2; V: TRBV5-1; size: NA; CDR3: CASSFWASGRAGETQYF; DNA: TGCGCCAGCAGCTTCTGGGCTAGCGGGAGGGCCGGAGAGACCCAGTACTTC
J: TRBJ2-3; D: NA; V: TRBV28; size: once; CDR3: CASSLLRDTQYF; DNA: TGTGCCAGCAGTTTGCTAAGAGATACGCAGTATTTT
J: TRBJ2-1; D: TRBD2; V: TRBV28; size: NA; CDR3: CASSWDYLYNEQFF; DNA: TGTGCCAGCAGTTGGGACTATCTCTACAATGAGCAGTTCTTC
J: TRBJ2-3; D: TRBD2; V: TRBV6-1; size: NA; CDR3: CASSERTSGRLDTQYF; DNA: TGTGCCAGCAGTGAAAGAACTAGCGGGAGGTTGGATACGCAGTATTTT
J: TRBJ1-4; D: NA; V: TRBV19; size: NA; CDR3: CASRRDVLGEKLFF; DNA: TGTGCCAGTAGGAGGGACGTGCTGGGGGAAAAACTGTTTTTT
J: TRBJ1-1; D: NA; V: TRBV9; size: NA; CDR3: CASSTAQNTEAFF; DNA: TGTGCCAGCAGCACCGCTCAGAACACTGAAGCTTTCTTT
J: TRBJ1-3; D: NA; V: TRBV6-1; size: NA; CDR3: CASSDFSPRVAGNTIYF; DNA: TGTGCCAGCAGTGATTTTAGTCCCCGGGTTGCTGGAAACACCATATATTTT
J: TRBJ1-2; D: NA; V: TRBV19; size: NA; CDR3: CASSTPQGLGKYYTF; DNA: TGTGCCAGTAGTACCCCTCAGGGACTGGGTAAATACTACACCTTC
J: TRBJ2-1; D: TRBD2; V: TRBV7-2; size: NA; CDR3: CASSLEREPYNEQFF; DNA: TGTGCCAGCAGCTTAGAGCGGGAGCCATACAATGAGCAGTTCTTC
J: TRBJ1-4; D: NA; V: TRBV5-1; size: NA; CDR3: CASSLWGQTNEKLFF; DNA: TGCGCCAGCAGCTTGTGGGGGCAGACTAATGAAAAACTGTTTTTT
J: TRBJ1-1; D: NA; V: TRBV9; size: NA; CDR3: CASSAVGANTEAFF; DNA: TGTGCCAGCAGCGCCGTAGGGGCGAACACTGAAGCTTTCTTT
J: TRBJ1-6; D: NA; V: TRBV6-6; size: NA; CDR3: CASSWADSRSPLHF; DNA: TGTGCCAGCAGTTGGGCGGACAGCCGGAGTCCCCTCCACTTT
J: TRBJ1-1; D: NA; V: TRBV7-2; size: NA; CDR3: CASSSGLSRSEAFF; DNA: TGTGCCAGCAGCTCAGGGCTTTCGAGGTCTGAAGCTTTCTTT
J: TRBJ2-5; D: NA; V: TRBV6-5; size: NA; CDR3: CASSYARQETQYF; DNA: TGTGCCAGCAGTTACGCCCGGCAAGAGACCCAGTACTTC
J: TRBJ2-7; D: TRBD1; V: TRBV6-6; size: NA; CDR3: CASRGQFYYEQYF; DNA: TGTGCCAGCAGGGGACAGTTTTACTACGAGCAGTACTTC
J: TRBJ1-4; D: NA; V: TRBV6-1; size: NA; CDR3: CASSEAPAGNEKLFF; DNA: TGTGCCAGCAGTGAAGCACCCGCGGGGAATGAAAAACTGTTTTTT
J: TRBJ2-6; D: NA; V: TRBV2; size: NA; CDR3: CASSDGGTGANVLTF; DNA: TGTGCCAGCAGTGATGGGGGTACTGGGGCCAACGTCCTGACTTTC
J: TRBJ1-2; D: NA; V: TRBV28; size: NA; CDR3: CASSLRTTGYGYTF; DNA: TGTGCCAGCAGTTTGCGGACCACAGGGTATGGCTACACCTTC
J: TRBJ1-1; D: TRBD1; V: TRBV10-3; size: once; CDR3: CAINPGQGRGEAFF; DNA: TGTGCCATCAACCCGGGACAGGGTAGAGGTGAAGCTTTCTTT
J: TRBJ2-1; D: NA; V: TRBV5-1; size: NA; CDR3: CASSFQGNYNEQFF; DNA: TGCGCCAGCAGCTTTCAGGGTAACTACAATGAGCAGTTCTTC
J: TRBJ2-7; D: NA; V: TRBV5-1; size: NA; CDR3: CASSLEASLQYF; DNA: TGCGCCAGCAGCTTGGAGGCTAGCCTGCAGTACTTC
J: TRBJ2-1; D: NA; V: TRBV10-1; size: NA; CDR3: CASSEMADYNEQFF; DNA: TGCGCCAGCAGTGAGATGGCAGACTACAATGAGCAGTTCTTC
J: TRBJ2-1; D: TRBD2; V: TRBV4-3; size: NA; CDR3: CASSQREVSYNEQFF; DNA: TGCGCCAGCAGTCAGCGGGAGGTATCCTACAATGAGCAGTTCTTC
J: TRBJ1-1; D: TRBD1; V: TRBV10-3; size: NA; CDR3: CAIGPDRDTEAFF; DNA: TGTGCCATCGGCCCCGACAGGGATACTGAAGCTTTCTTT
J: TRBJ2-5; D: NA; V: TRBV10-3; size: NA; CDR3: CAIRGRVGEETQYF; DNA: TGTGCCATCCGCGGCAGGGTGGGGGAAGAGACCCAGTACTTC
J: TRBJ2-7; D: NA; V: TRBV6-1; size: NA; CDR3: CASSEVWSTEQYF; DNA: TGTGCCAGCAGTGAAGTCTGGTCTACCGAGCAGTACTTC
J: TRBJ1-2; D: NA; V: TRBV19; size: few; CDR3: CASSISGNYGYTF; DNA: TGTGCCAGTAGTATCAGCGGTAACTATGGCTACACCTTC
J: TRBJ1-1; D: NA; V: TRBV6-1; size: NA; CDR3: CASSGTSNTEAFF; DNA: TGTGCCAGCAGCGGGACCTCGAACACTGAAGCTTTCTTT
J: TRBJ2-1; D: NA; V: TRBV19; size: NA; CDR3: CASSRRARLGNEQFF; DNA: TGTGCCAGTAGTCGGCGGGCGCGATTGGGGAATGAGCAGTTCTTC
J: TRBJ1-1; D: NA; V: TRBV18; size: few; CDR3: CASSPRGSRGGEAFF; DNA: TGTGCCAGCTCACCGAGGGGGAGCAGGGGTGGGGAAGCTTTCTTT
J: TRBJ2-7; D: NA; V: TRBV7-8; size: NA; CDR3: CASSLGAARESYEQYF; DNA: TGTGCCAGCAGCTTAGGAGCGGCCCGCGAATCCTACGAGCAGTACTTC
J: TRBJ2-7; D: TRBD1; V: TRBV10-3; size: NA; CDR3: CAIRSGTGVYEQYF; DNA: TGTGCCATCAGGTCCGGGACAGGGGTCTACGAGCAGTACTTC
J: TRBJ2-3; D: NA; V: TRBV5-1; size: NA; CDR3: CASSLDVQGADTQYF; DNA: TGCGCCAGCAGCTTGGACGTCCAGGGCGCAGATACGCAGTATTTT
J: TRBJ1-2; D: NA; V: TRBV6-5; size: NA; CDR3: CASRREEYGYTF; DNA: TGTGCCAGCAGGAGAGAAGAGTATGGCTACACCTTC
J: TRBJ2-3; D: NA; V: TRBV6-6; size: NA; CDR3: CASTGRATDTQYF; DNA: TGTGCCAGCACAGGCAGGGCCACAGATACGCAGTATTTT
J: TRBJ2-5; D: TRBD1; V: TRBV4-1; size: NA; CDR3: CASSQVFQQGARETQYF; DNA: TGCGCCAGCAGCCAAGTTTTCCAACAGGGGGCGCGGGAGACCCAGTACTTC
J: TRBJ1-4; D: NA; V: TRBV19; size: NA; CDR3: CASSILWGESEKLFF; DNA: TGTGCCAGTAGTATCCTCTGGGGGGAATCCGAAAAACTGTTTTTT
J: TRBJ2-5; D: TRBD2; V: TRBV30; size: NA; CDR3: CAWSIGLAGQETQYF; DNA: TGTGCCTGGAGTATAGGACTAGCGGGACAAGAGACCCAGTACTTC
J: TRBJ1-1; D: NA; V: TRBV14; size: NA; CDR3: CASSAQTGFATEAFF; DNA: TGTGCCAGCAGCGCTCAAACAGGGTTTGCCACTGAAGCTTTCTTT
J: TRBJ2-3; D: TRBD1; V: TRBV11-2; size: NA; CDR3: CASSGQGDTQYF; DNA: TGTGCCAGCAGCGGACAGGGGGATACGCAGTATTTT
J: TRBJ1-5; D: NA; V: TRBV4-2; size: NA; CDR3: CASSQVHRATYSNQPQHF; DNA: TGTGCCAGCAGCCAAGTCCACAGGGCCACTTATAGCAATCAGCCCCAGCATTTT
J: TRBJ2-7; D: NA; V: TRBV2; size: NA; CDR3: CASSIATYEQYF; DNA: TGTGCCAGCAGTATAGCGACCTACGAGCAGTACTTC
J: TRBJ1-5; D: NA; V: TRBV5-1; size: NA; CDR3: CASSPPVGGVPNQPQHF; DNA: TGCGCCAGCAGCCCCCCGGTGGGGGGCGTCCCCAATCAGCCCCAGCATTTT
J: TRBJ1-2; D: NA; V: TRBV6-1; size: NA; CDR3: CASTPTGPVSGGYTF; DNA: TGTGCCAGCACCCCGACCGGACCGGTCTCGGGGGGCTACACCTTC
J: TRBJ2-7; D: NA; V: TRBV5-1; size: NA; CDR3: CASSHPGDEQYF; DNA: TGCGCCAGCAGCCACCCGGGGGACGAGCAGTACTTC
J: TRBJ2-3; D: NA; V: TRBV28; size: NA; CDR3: CASSLTDEPGDTQYF; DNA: TGTGCCAGCAGTCTGACAGACGAACCGGGAGATACGCAGTATTTT
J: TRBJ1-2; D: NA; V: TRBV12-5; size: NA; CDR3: CASGLRGSNYGYTF; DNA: TGTGCTAGTGGTTTGCGCGGGTCTAACTATGGCTACACCTTC
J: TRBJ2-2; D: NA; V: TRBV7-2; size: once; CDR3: CASSFGAGGTGELFF; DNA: TGTGCCAGCAGCTTTGGGGCAGGCGGAACCGGGGAGCTGTTTTTT
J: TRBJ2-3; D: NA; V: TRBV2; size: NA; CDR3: CASTLLGVTDTQYF; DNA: TGTGCCAGCACTCTCCTGGGGGTCACAGATACGCAGTATTTT